The 25 T cell receptor beta chains below were found in one sample sequenced in a study of blood T cell repertoires in COVID-19. Sequencing used immunoSEQ multiplex PCR; TCRdb keeps in-frame clones, though not all of them. Of roughly 300,000 clones in the sample, about four fifths were seen once. The sample consisted of peripheral blood. All receptors come from a woman aged 60-70 years with active or convalescent COVID-19.

The V and J genes are TRBV5-6 and TRBJ2-7; D may be TRBD1 (5 bases). Looked up from germline, CDR1 is SGHDT and CDR2 is YYEEEE. V was trimmed by 0 bases and J by 4 bases, leaving 14 bases between them. This CDR3 comprises 15 residues. The CDR3 DNA is TGTGCCAGCAGCTTGGTTGGCAGGGCTGGGTACGAGCAGTACTTC. It encodes CASSLVGRAGYEQYF. Looking up the rest from reference TRBV5-6 and TRBJ2-7 gives the full variable domain: DAGVTQSPTHLIKTRGQQVTLRCSPKSGHDTVSWYQQALGQGPQFIFQYYEEEERQRGNFPDRFSGHQFPNYSSELNVNALLLGDSALYLCASSLVGRAGYEQYFGPGTRLTVT.

Remarks on this clone: Given the absence of the conserved phenylalanine or tryptophan at the CDR3 end, a read error is likely. Because the CDR3's place on the DNA is in doubt, the DNA is left out and the CDR3 is given as listed by TCRdb. The chain joins TRBV24-1 to TRBJ1-5. The CDR3 region is 11 residues in length, termini included. Germline CDR1 and CDR2: KGHDR and SFDVKD. The CDR3: CATSDLRGVGK.

J is TRBJ2-3 and V is TRBV9; 9 positions agree with TRBD2. The germline CDR1 and CDR2 sequences are SGDLS and YYNGEE. J gave up 7 bases and V 2 bases, and 20 bases lay outside the gene matches. This CDR3 has 19 amino acids. This CDR3 is CASSVGLAGSGPYSNTQYF. The CDR3 DNA reads TGTGCCAGCAGCGTCGGGCTAGCGGGGTCCGGACCATACTCCAATACGCAGTATTTT.

The chain is built from TRBV29-1 and TRBJ1-1; the match to TRBD1 covers 7 bases. V was clipped by 4 bases and J by 8 bases; unmatched bases: 4. The CDR3 sequence is 11 residues long. Per the germline V gene, CDR1 is SQVTM and CDR2 is ANQGSEA. The CDR3 reads CSVGGDSEAFF. The CDR3 DNA follows: TGCAGCGTTGGGGGGGACAGCGAAGCTTTCTTT.

The rearrangement uses TRBV5-1 and TRBJ2-3; D possibly corresponds to TRBD2 (5 bases). The V gene's germline CDR1 is SGHRS and CDR2 YFSETQ. V lost 1 base and J lost 0, with 15 bases in between. The CDR3 extends over 17 amino acids. The DNA of the CDR3 is TGCGCCAGCAGCTTGATGGAGCCACGGGGTAGCACAGATACGCAGTATTTT. Translation gives CASSLMEPRGSTDTQYF.

This clone was detected only a few times. The J gene is TRBJ2-1, the V gene TRBV6-5; TRBD2 agrees at 8 bases. This CDR3 is 15 amino acids long. J was trimmed by 5 bases and V by 6 bases; bases with no gene match: 9. CDR1 is MNHEY and CDR2 is SVGAGI in the germline V gene. CDR3 amino acids: CASSKSGGLNNEQFF. The CDR3 DNA sequence: TGTGCCAGCAGCAAGAGCGGGGGCCTTAACAATGAGCAGTTCTTC.

This clone has at least ten counts. V gene TRBV27 combines with J gene TRBJ1-4; 9 nucleotides agree with TRBD1. There are 12 residues in the CDR3. J gave up 14 bases and V 4 bases, and 5 bases lay outside the gene matches. The germline V gene has CDR1 MNHEY and CDR2 SMNVEV (reference sequence). The CDR3 coding sequence is TGTGCCAGCAGTTACCTACAGGGGGCGCTGTTTTTT. It is translated as CASSYLQGALFF.

The genes are TRBV27 and TRBJ1-2; 7 nucleotides line up with TRBD1. This CDR3 region has 18 residues. CDR1 is MNHEY, CDR2 SMNVEV, per germline (reference sequence). The V gene end was trimmed by 0 bases and the J gene end by 2 bases; junction bases not matched to a gene: 12. CDR3: CASSLSIKTGRRNYGYTF. The CDR3 bases are TGTGCCAGCAGTTTATCGATCAAGACAGGGCGGAGGAACTATGGCTACACCTTC.

The chain recombines TRBV6-2 or TRBV6-3 with TRBJ1-5; TRBD1 matches 9 bases. Germline V gives CDR1 MNHEY, CDR2 SVGEGT. This CDR3 has 18 amino acids. With V trimmed by 6 bases and J by 1 base, 13 bases remained unmatched. DNA of the CDR3: TGTGCCAGCAGCCCCAAGACAGGGGGGCATGAGAGCAATCAGCCCCAGCATTTT. Encoded protein: CASSPKTGGHESNQPQHF.

This clone turned up a few times. This chain's CDR3 is CASSLQGAQFAGVDGYTF. CDR3 nucleotides: TGTGCCAGCAGTTTACAGGGGGCGCAATTTGCTGGGGTGGATGGCTACACCTTC. The chain joins TRBV28 to TRBJ1-2; TRBD1 matches at 8 bases. The germline V gene has CDR1 MDHEN and CDR2 SYDVKM. There are 18 residues in the CDR3. The J segment lost 6 bases and the V segment lost 2 bases, leaving 17 bases of the junction unmatched.

The chain recombines TRBV27 with TRBJ1-1, with D perhaps matching TRBD1 (6 bases). The germline gives CDR1 MNHEY, CDR2 SMNVEV (reference sequence). The CDR3 runs 19 residues. The V end was cut by 4 bases, the J end by 1 base, with 25 bases between. The CDR3 reads CASSSRAGVRGPKNTEAFF. The CDR3 nucleotides read TGTGCCAGCAGTTCCCGTGCAGGGGTCCGGGGACCGAAGAACACTGAAGCTTTCTTT.

The genes are TRBV7-9 and TRBJ2-4, with D unclear. The CDR3 runs 15 residues. The germline CDR1 and CDR2 sequences are SEHNR and FQNEAQ (reference sequence). V gave up 1 base and J gave up 0 bases, with 7 bases separating them. The CDR3 DNA reads TGTGCCAGCAGCTTAGATAATCTAGCCAAAAACATTCAGTACTTC. It translates to CASSLDNLAKNIQYF.

The rearrangement joins TRBV27 to TRBJ2-7; 7 nucleotides line up with TRBD2. Germline assignment: CDR1 MNHEY and CDR2 SMNVEV (reference sequence). The J segment lost 2 bases and the V segment lost 0 bases, leaving 7 bases of the junction unmatched. This CDR3 has 16 amino acids. The CDR3 loop is CASSLSVPSGAYEQYF. DNA for the CDR3: TGTGCCAGCAGTTTATCAGTTCCCAGCGGGGCCTACGAGCAGTACTTC.

V usage is TRBV19 and J usage is TRBJ2-5; D is perhaps TRBD1 (5 bases). Germline CDR1 is LNHDA and CDR2 is SQIVND (reference sequence). The length of the CDR3 is 15 residues. V gave up 3 bases and J gave up 1 base, with 12 bases separating them. As DNA, the CDR3 is TGTGCCAGTAGTATCGGCAGGGCCACCCAAGAGACCCAGTACTTC. It specifies CASSIGRATQETQYF.

This chain links TRBV25-1 with TRBJ2-5; TRBD2 matches at 10 bases. Germline CDR1 and CDR2: MGHDK and SYGVNS. This CDR3 has 14 residues. V shed 4 bases, J shed 4 bases, and the junction held 3 bases outside the gene matches. The CDR3 is CASSVSGGGETQYF. The CDR3 DNA sequence: TGTGCCAGCAGTGTCAGCGGGGGGGGAGAGACCCAGTACTTC.

V gene TRBV3-1 (or the pseudogene TRBV3-2) combines with J gene TRBJ1-4, with D maybe TRBD1 (6 bases). V lost 5 bases and J lost 5, with 15 bases in between. This CDR3 comprises 15 residues. CDR1 is LGHDT, CDR2 YNNKEL, per germline (reference sequence). The CDR3 loop is CASSEQGRSNEKLFF. Written as DNA, the CDR3 is TGTGCCAGCAGCGAACAGGGTCGTTCGAATGAAAAACTGTTTTTT.

The rearrangement uses TRBV25-1 and TRBJ2-7; tentatively, D is TRBD2 (7 bases). V was shortened by 2 bases and J by 4 bases, with 15 bases between the two germline ends. CDR1 MGHDK and CDR2 SYGVNS come from the germline V gene. The CDR3 runs 15 residues. DNA of the CDR3: TGTGCCAGCAGTGAACCAAGTGGGGGGGCATACGAGCAGTACTTC. This sequence encodes CASSEPSGGAYEQYF.

The V call is TRBV14, the J call TRBJ2-7, with 9 bases matching TRBD2. The J segment lost 2 bases and the V segment lost 0 bases, leaving 8 bases of the junction unmatched. From germline, CDR1 is SGHDN and CDR2 FVKESK. CDR3 size: 17 residues. Here the CDR3 DNA reads TGTGCCAGCAGCCAAGAAGGGGTGCGCGGGGGGGCCTACGAGCAGTACTTC. Its protein is CASSQEGVRGGAYEQYF.

The rearrangement uses TRBV10-1 and TRBJ2-4, with 7 bases aligning to TRBD2. After removal of 2 bases from V and 3 bases from J, the junction contained 4 bases not matched to a gene. Germline loops: CDR1 WNHNN, CDR2 SYGVQD (reference sequence). The CDR3 is made up of 15 amino acids. This CDR3 reads CASSEEASGKNIQYF. CDR3 DNA sequence: TGCGCCAGCAGTGAGGAAGCTAGCGGCAAAAACATTCAGTACTTC.

The chain combines TRBV6-2 or TRBV6-3 with TRBJ1-6; no clear D. CDR1 and CDR2 from the germline V gene are MNHEY and SVGEGT. The V end lost 2 bases, the J end lost 10 bases, and 9 bases lay between the germline ends. CDR3 size: 13 residues. The CDR3 DNA reads as TGTGCCAGCAGTTACATGGAGGAGTCACCCCTCCACTTT. Translating it yields CASSYMEESPLHF.

V and J are TRBV6-1 and TRBJ1-6; D is undetermined. The CDR3 consists of 12 residues. The V gene's germline CDR1 is MNHNS and CDR2 SASEGT. The V end lost 2 bases, the J end lost 9 bases, and 5 bases lay between the germline ends. Here the CDR3 DNA reads TGTGCCAGCAGTGAATTCGGTTCACCCCTCCACTTT. This sequence encodes CASSEFGSPLHF.

J is TRBJ1-4 and V is TRBV11-2, with D hard to call. Germline CDR1 and CDR2: SGHAT and FQNNGV. Trimming stripped 0 bases from V and 5 bases from J, with 4 bases between. This CDR3 has 13 amino acids. In DNA, the CDR3 is TGTGCCAGCAGCTTAGAGAGAAATGAAAAACTGTTTTTT. It encodes CASSLERNEKLFF.

This chain uses TRBV7-3 with TRBJ1-2, with 9 bases aligning to TRBD1. J was trimmed by 4 bases and V by 6 bases; bases with no gene match: 15. Germline-derived CDR1 and CDR2 are SGHTA and FQGTGA. The CDR3 spans 17 residues. In nucleotides, the CDR3 is TGTGCCAGCAGGCCCCCCGCGGGGACAGGGACCCTCTATGGCTACACCTTC. Translation gives CASRPPAGTGTLYGYTF.

The V gene is TRBV11-3, the J gene TRBJ2-5; 12 bases match TRBD2. CDR3 size: 16 residues. CDR1 is SGHNT and CDR2 is YENEEA in the germline V gene. After removal of 2 bases from V and 1 base from J, the junction contained 2 bases not matched to a gene. CDR3 amino acids: CASSLRTSGAQETQYF. CDR3 DNA: TGTGCCAGCAGCTTAAGGACTAGCGGGGCCCAAGAGACCCAGTACTTC. Variable domain in full (rest from reference TRBV11-3 and TRBJ2-5): EAGVVQSPRYKIIEKKQPVAFWCNPISGHNTLYWYLQNLGQGPELLIRYENEEAVDDSQLPKDRFSAERLKGVDSTLKIQPAELGDSAVYLCASSLRTSGAQETQYFGPGTRLLVL.

The genes are TRBV7-3 and TRBJ2-1; 8 nucleotides match TRBD1. V was pared by 5 bases and J by 9 bases, with 9 bases of the junction left unmatched. The CDR3 extends over 14 amino acids. The germline gives CDR1 SGHTA, CDR2 FQGTGA. The DNA of the CDR3 is TGTGCCAGCAGCACACGGCAGGGGGCGGTTGAGCAGTTCTTC. Its protein is CASSTRQGAVEQFF.